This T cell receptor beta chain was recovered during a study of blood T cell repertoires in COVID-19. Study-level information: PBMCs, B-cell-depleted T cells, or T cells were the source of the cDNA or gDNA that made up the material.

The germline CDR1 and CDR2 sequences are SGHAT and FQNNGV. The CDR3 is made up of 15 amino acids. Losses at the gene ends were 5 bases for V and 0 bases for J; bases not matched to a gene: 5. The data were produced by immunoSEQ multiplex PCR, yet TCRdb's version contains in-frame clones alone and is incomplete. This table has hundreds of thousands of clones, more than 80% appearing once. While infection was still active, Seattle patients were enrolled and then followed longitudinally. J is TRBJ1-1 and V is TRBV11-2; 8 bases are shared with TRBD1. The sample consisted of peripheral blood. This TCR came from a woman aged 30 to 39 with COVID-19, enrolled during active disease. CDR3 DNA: TGTGCCAGCAGCCCGGGACAGGTCATGAACACTGAAGCTTTCTTT. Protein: CASSPGQVMNTEAFF.